This TCR beta chain was captured in a study of a mutant IDH1 vaccine in newly diagnosed glioma. A few counts support this clone. The antigen is undetermined. This table comes from immunoSEQ multiplex PCR, and its TCRdb copy is limited to in-frame clones, with some not included. The top ten clones hold approximately 10% of a sample with tens of thousands of clones, roughly 75% of them seen once. Time point described: week 35, safety follow-up. Doses comprised 300 ug of mutant IDH1 20-mer peptide each, plus topical imiquimod. Trimming pared 2 bases from V and 4 bases from J, leaving 14 bases between. This CDR3 contains 15 residues. Germline lookup yields CDR1 KGHSH and CDR2 LQKENI. Study-level findings and limits: Pseudoprogression seemed unrelated to changes in top peripheral T cell clonotypes. Vaccine-induced immune responses were detected in approximately 93% of patients.

The starting material was PBMCs, obtained from a glioma patient whose treatment included an IDH1 peptide vaccine. This clonotype originated in a middle-aged woman with glioma. The V call is TRBV18, the J call TRBJ1-1; tentatively, D is TRBD1 (5 bases). The CDR3 coding sequence is TGTGCCAGCTCACCATGGGGGACCCGCGGCACTGAAGCTTTCTTT. Its translation is CASSPWGTRGTEAFF.